This record covers a single T cell receptor (beta chain). This specimen belongs to a study of OX40 agonist ivuxolimab in advanced cancers. Study-wide background: Three partial responders included one hepatocellular carcinoma patient and two cutaneous melanoma patients.

Germline V CDR1 and CDR2: SGHTA, FQGNSA. The CDR3 runs to 17 residues. The ends lost 2 bases at V and 2 bases at J; junction bases unmatched: 5. Clones were read by immunoSEQ multiplex PCR, and TCRdb kept only the in-frame ones, dropping some. This sample has 75,000 to 100,000 clones, with around 80% found just once. The chain carries TRBV7-2 and TRBJ2-3; 12 bases are shared with TRBD2. This receptor was identified in an adult with an advanced solid tumor such as melanoma, head and neck, liver or kidney cancer. This specimen consisted of CD4+ or CD8+ T cells sorted from blood, obtained in a trial of the OX40 agonist ivuxolimab. This chain's CDR3 is CASSLRTSGVDTDTQYF. In DNA, the CDR3 is TGTGCCAGCAGCTTAAGGACTAGCGGGGTGGACACAGATACGCAGTATTTT. Looking up the rest from reference TRBV7-2 and TRBJ2-3 gives the full variable domain: GAGVSQSPSNKVTEKGKDVELRCDPISGHTALYWYRQSLGQGLEFLIYFQGNSAPDKSGLPSDRFSAERTGGSVSTLTIQRTQQEDSAVYLCASSLRTSGVDTDTQYFGPGTRLTVL.